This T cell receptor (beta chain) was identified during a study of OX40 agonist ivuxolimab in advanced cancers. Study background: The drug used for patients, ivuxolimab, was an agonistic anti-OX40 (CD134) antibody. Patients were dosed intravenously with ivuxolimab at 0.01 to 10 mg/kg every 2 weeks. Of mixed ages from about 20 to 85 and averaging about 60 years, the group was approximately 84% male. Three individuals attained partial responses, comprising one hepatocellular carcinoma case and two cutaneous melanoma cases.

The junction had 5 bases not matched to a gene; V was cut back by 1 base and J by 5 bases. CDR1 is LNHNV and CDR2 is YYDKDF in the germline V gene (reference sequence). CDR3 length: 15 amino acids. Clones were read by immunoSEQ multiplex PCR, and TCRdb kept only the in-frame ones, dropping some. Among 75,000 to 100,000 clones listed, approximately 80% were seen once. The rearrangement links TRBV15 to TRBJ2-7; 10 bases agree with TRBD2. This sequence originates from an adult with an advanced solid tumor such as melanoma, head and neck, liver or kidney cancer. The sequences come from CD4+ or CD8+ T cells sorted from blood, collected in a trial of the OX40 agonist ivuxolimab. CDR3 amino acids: CATSRGRLAGDEQYF. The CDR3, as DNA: TGTGCCACCAGCAGAGGGAGGCTAGCGGGAGACGAGCAGTACTTC.